The next 8 T cell receptor beta chains were all read from a single sample in a study of T cells after posttransplantation cyclophosphamide. Only in-frame clones appear in the TCRdb table, and some are missing; sequencing was by immunoSEQ multiplex PCR. This repertoire holds approximately 41,000 clones, and none appear only once. What was sequenced was PBMCs. Receptors originate from a man in his fifties or sixties in good health, CMV-negative, and a related stem cell transplant donor.

This clone was seen at least ten times. The chain recombines TRBV11-1 with TRBJ2-7; D is ambiguous. This CDR3 contains 13 residues. Between the trimmed V and J ends, which lost 0 bases and 2 bases, there was a span of 5 bases. CDR1 SGHAT and CDR2 FQDESV come from the germline V gene (reference sequence). This CDR3 reads CASSLAPAYEQYF. In DNA form, the CDR3 reads TGTGCCAGCAGCTTAGCGCCGGCCTACGAGCAGTACTTC.

This clone was recorded many times. This chain uses TRBV9 with TRBJ2-3; 7 nucleotides align to TRBD1. The length of the CDR3 is 12 residues. With 4 bases clipped from V and 4 bases from J, the junction kept 0 bases outside the gene matches. The germline CDR1 and CDR2 sequences are SGDLS and YYNGEE. CDR3 loop: CASSQGADTQYF. CDR3 DNA sequence: TGTGCCAGCAGCCAGGGGGCAGATACGCAGTATTTT.

This clone was observed at least ten times. This chain joins TRBV30 and TRBJ1-2; 9 bases are shared with TRBD1. The germline gives CDR1 GTSNPN, CDR2 SVGIG (reference sequence). This CDR3 contains 12 residues. CDR3 in amino acids: CGTGEGLYGYTF. Written as DNA, the CDR3 is TGTGGGACAGGGGAGGGGCTCTATGGCTACACCTTC.

This clone was observed many times. The rearrangement links TRBV5-4 to TRBJ1-2; no clear D gene. The CDR3 contains 16 residues. V was cut by 5 bases and J by 2 bases, with 19 bases left in between. Germline assignment: CDR1 SGHNT and CDR2 YYREEE (reference sequence). CDR3: CASSPSGSARNYGYTF. The CDR3 bases are TGTGCCAGCAGTCCCTCCGGGTCGGCAAGAAACTATGGCTACACCTTC.

This clone was recorded a few times. The same CDR3 is also encoded by other DNA sequences in this sample. This sequence joins TRBV5-1 and TRBJ1-2; D remains unclear. Trimming removed 4 bases at V and 1 base at J, with 11 bases between. Per germline, CDR1 SGHRS and CDR2 YFSETQ. This CDR3 comprises 14 residues. DNA for the CDR3: TGCGCCAGCAGCCTGGAGAGTTATAACTATGGCTACACCTTC. This gives the protein CASSLESYNYGYTF. Filled out from reference TRBV5-1 and TRBJ1-2, the complete variable domain reads KAGVTQTPRYLIKTRGQQVTLSCSPISGHRSVSWYQQTPGQGLQFLFEYFSETQRNKGNFPGRFSGRQFSNSRSEMNVSTLELGDSALYLCASSLESYNYGYTFGSGTRLTVV.

This clone came up many times. The chain links TRBV7-2 to TRBJ2-3; 8 nucleotides agree with TRBD2. The CDR3 runs 14 residues. CDR1 is SGHTA and CDR2 is FQGNSA in the germline V gene. V shed 3 bases, J shed 6 bases, and the junction held 5 bases outside the gene matches. The CDR3 region is CASSFPGLEDTQYF. CDR3 sequence (DNA): TGTGCCAGCAGCTTCCCGGGACTAGAGGATACGCAGTATTTT.

This clone has at least ten counts. The CDR3 protein is CASSLELAGSAKNIQYF. CDR3 DNA sequence: TGTGCCAGCAGCTTGGAACTAGCGGGCTCAGCCAAAAACATTCAGTACTTC. The chain carries TRBV5-6 and TRBJ2-4, with 9 bases aligning to TRBD2. The CDR3 is made up of 17 amino acids. Per germline, CDR1 SGHDT and CDR2 YYEEEE. With 0 bases clipped from V and 0 bases from J, the junction kept 4 bases outside the gene matches.

This clone has a count of ten or more. This sequence joins TRBV5-6 and TRBJ1-1, with 10 bases matching TRBD1. Germline V gene data show CDR1 as SGHDT and CDR2 as YYEEEE. J lost 4 bases, V lost 2 bases, and 11 bases had no gene match. The CDR3 extends over 17 amino acids. The DNA for the CDR3 is TGTGCCAGCAGCTTTCCGGGACAGGGGTTTCGGGGCACTGAAGCTTTCTTT. Its protein product is CASSFPGQGFRGTEAFF.